The 16 T cell receptor beta chains reported below all come from one sample, sequenced in a study of PD-L1 blockade in urothelial cancer. Generated by immunoSEQ multiplex PCR, the TCRdb table keeps only in-frame clones and is missing some. The data contain 48,000 or so clones, approximately 80% of them singletons. As to time point: peripheral blood 6 weeks after treatment start. The sample here was PBMCs, taken around atezolizumab (anti-PD-L1) treatment. These receptors were taken from a man between 65 and 79 years old with urothelial cancer.

The chain recombines TRBV15 with TRBJ2-7, with D perhaps matching TRBD1 (6 bases). The V and J ends lost 0 bases and 1 base respectively, with 13 bases between them. The CDR3 extends over 16 amino acids. The germline V gene encodes CDR1 LNHNV and CDR2 YYDKDF (reference sequence). CDR3 region: CATSRDWVGQSYEQYF. The CDR3 region has the DNA TGTGCCACCAGCAGAGATTGGGTTGGACAGTCCTACGAGCAGTACTTC. The full variable domain, rest sourced from reference TRBV15 and TRBJ2-7, is DAMVIQNPRYQVTQFGKPVTLSCSQTLNHNVMYWYQQKSSQAPKLLFHYYDKDFNNEADTPDNFQSRRPNTSFCFLDIRSPGLGDTAMYLCATSRDWVGQSYEQYFGPGTRLTVT.

The chain joins TRBV28 to TRBJ1-5; D remains unclear. The CDR3 is 15 residues long. The ends were cut back, 3 bases at V and 4 bases at J, with 13 bases in the middle. Germline values: CDR1 MDHEN, CDR2 SYDVKM. The CDR3 here is CASSFQRILNQPQHF. The CDR3 DNA reads as TGTGCCAGCAGTTTCCAAAGAATTCTAAATCAGCCCCAGCATTTT.

This clone was seen a few times. This chain links TRBV18 with TRBJ1-1; 7 bases are a match to TRBD1. The CDR3 contains 13 residues. V lost 9 bases to trimming and J lost 6 bases; unmatched junction nucleotides: 10. Germline-derived CDR1 and CDR2 are KGHSH and LQKENI. The CDR3 protein is CASTGQRISEAFF. CDR3 nucleotide sequence: TGTGCCAGTACGGGACAGCGGATTTCTGAAGCTTTCTTT.

This chain joins TRBV27 and TRBJ1-1, with 10 nucleotides matching TRBD1. Germline CDR1 reads MNHEY; CDR2 reads SMNVEV (reference sequence). J gave up 5 bases and V 5 bases, and 8 bases lay outside the gene matches. The CDR3 runs 15 residues. CDR3 region: CASSPRTGGWTEAFF. The CDR3 coding sequence is TGTGCCAGCAGTCCTAGGACAGGGGGGTGGACTGAAGCTTTCTTT.

The chain employs TRBV18 and TRBJ1-2; the match to TRBD1 covers 9 bases. CDR1 and CDR2 from the germline V gene are KGHSH and LQKENI. This CDR3 has 13 residues. V dropped 5 bases and J dropped 7; count of bases not matched to a gene: 5. CDR3 region: CASSSSGQGGYTF. The CDR3 DNA sequence: TGTGCCAGCTCATCCTCGGGACAGGGTGGCTACACCTTC.

V gene TRBV7-9 combines with J gene TRBJ2-1, with TRBD1 as a possible D gene (6 bases). Germline-derived CDR1 and CDR2 are SEHNR and FQNEAQ (reference sequence). The V end was cut by 6 bases, the J end by 0 bases, with 15 bases between. CDR3 size: 16 residues. The CDR3 sequence is CASRFQGPSSYNEQFF. The CDR3 DNA follows: TGTGCCAGCAGATTCCAGGGGCCGAGCTCCTACAATGAGCAGTTCTTC.

This chain connects TRBV5-1 to TRBJ2-1; TRBD2 agrees at 9 bases. This CDR3 is 15 amino acids long. Losses at the gene ends were 4 bases for V and 4 bases for J; bases not matched to a gene: 6. The germline gives CDR1 SGHRS, CDR2 YFSETQ. CDR3 coding DNA: TGCGCCAGCAGCGTAGGTAGCGGGAGTTACAATGAGCAGTTCTTC. This encodes CASSVGSGSYNEQFF.

The chain uses TRBV6-1 and TRBJ2-5; the match to TRBD1 covers 8 bases. With V trimmed by 2 bases and J by 12 bases, 8 bases remained unmatched. The CDR3 runs to 13 residues. The germline gives CDR1 MNHNS, CDR2 SASEGT. CDR3: CASSEPSDRVKYF. CDR3 DNA: TGTGCCAGCAGTGAACCCTCGGACAGGGTAAAGTACTTC.

The CDR3 nucleotides read TGTGCCAGGGACAGGGGGCACTACGAGCAGTACTTC. This gives the protein CARDRGHYEQYF. The J gene is TRBJ2-7, the V gene TRBV6-5; 11 bases are shared with TRBD1. In germline, CDR1 is MNHEY, CDR2 SVGAGI. This CDR3 has 12 residues. J gave up 3 bases and V 9 bases, and 1 base lay outside the gene matches.

The chain uses TRBV7-2 and TRBJ2-1; D possibly corresponds to TRBD2 (6 bases). The CDR3 sequence is 15 residues long. Germline V CDR1 and CDR2: SGHTA, FQGNSA. V was clipped by 5 bases and J by 6 bases, with 17 bases between them. The CDR3: CASSHIGTASNEQFF. The CDR3 coding sequence is TGTGCCAGCAGCCATATCGGGACTGCTTCCAATGAGCAGTTCTTC.

This clone was seen just once. The chain uses TRBV5-1 and TRBJ2-7; TRBD2 aligns across 9 bases. Germline CDR1 reads SGHRS; CDR2 reads YFSETQ. V dropped 2 bases and J dropped 0; count of bases not matched to a gene: 6. The CDR3 is made up of 16 amino acids. In DNA, the CDR3 is TGCGCCAGCAGCTTAGCCCTAGCGGGGAACTCCTACGAGCAGTACTTC. Encoded protein: CASSLALAGNSYEQYF. Using reference TRBV5-1 and TRBJ2-7 for the parts outside the CDR3, the full variable domain is KAGVTQTPRYLIKTRGQQVTLSCSPISGHRSVSWYQQTPGQGLQFLFEYFSETQRNKGNFPGRFSGRQFSNSRSEMNVSTLELGDSALYLCASSLALAGNSYEQYFGPGTRLTVT.

The chain has TRBV10-1 and TRBJ1-1; D is undetermined. V lost 4 bases to trimming and J lost 3 bases, with 12 bases between them. The CDR3 totals 14 residues. CDR1 is WNHNN and CDR2 is SYGVQD in the germline V gene (reference sequence). CDR3 coding DNA: TGCGCCAGCAGTGGAAGAGGGATAGACACTGAAGCTTTCTTT. This codes for CASSGRGIDTEAFF.

The sample holds a few counts of this clone. This chain joins TRBV27 and TRBJ2-7, with 14 bases aligning to TRBD2. Germline V CDR1 and CDR2: MNHEY, SMNVEV (reference sequence). The CDR3 length is 14 residues. Germline trimming cut 8 bases from V and 3 bases from J; bases unmatched to any gene: 3. The CDR3 spells CASRLAGGVYEQYF. CDR3 DNA sequence: TGTGCCAGCCGACTAGCGGGAGGGGTCTACGAGCAGTACTTC.

This chain uses TRBV2 with TRBJ2-2, with 7 bases identical to TRBD1. CDR1 and CDR2 from the germline V gene are SNHLY and FYNNEI. Trimming took 6 bases from V and 3 from J; bases not matched to a gene: 7. This CDR3 is built from 15 residues. The CDR3 spells CASRWGQGDTGELFF. DNA for the CDR3: TGTGCCAGCAGATGGGGGCAGGGGGACACCGGGGAGCTGTTTTTT.

This clone has a handful of counts. The V and J genes are TRBV5-1 and TRBJ1-3; D is possibly TRBD1 (5 bases). Germline assignment: CDR1 SGHRS and CDR2 YFSETQ. The length of the CDR3 is 15 residues. Trimming left V 1 base short and J 0 bases short, with 8 bases between. CDR3 residues: CASSLSQGSGNTIYF. CDR3 DNA: TGCGCCAGCAGCTTGTCGCAGGGCTCTGGAAACACCATATATTTT.

The V gene is TRBV28, the J gene TRBJ2-7; TRBD2 matches at 11 bases. CDR1 and CDR2 from the germline V gene are MDHEN and SYDVKM. J lost 6 bases, V lost 8 bases, and 12 bases had no gene match. There are 15 residues in the CDR3. CDR3 nucleotide sequence: TGTGCCAGCGGAGAAACAATAGCGGGAGGGTTCGAGCAGTACTTC. Protein product: CASGETIAGGFEQYF.